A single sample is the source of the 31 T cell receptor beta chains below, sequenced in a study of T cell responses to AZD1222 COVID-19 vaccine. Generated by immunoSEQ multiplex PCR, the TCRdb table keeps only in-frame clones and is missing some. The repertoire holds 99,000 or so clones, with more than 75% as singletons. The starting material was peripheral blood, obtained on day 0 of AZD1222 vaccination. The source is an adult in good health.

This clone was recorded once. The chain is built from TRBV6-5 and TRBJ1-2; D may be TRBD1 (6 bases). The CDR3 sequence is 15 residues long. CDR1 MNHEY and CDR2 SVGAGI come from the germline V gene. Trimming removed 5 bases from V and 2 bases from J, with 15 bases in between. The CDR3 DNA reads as TGTGCCAGCAGTACCACCCTTGACAGGAACTATGGCTACACCTTC. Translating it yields CASSTTLDRNYGYTF.

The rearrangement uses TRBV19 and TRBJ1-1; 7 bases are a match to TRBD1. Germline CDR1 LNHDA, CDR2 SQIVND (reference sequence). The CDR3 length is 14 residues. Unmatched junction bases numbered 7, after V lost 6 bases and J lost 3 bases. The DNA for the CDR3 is TGTGCCAGTAGCATAACCAGGGGGGACACTGAAGCTTTCTTT. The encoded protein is CASSITRGDTEAFF.

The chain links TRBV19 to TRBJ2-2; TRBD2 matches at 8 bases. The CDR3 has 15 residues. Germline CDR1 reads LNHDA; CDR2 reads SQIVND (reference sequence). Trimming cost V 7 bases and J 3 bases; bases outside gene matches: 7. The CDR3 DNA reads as TGTGCCAGTAAGCGGCTAGCGGGTGACACCGGGGAGCTGTTTTTT. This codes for CASKRLAGDTGELFF.

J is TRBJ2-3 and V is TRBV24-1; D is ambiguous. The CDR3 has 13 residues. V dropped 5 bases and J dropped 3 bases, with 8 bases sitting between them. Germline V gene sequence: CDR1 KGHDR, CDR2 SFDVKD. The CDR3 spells CATSGLTTDTQYF. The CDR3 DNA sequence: TGTGCCACCAGTGGGCTCACAACAGATACGCAGTATTTT.

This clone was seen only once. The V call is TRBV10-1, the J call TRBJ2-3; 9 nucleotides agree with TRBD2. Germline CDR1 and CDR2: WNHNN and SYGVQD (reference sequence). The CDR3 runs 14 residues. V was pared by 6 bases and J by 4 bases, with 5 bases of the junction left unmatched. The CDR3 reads CASRPGLAPDTQYF. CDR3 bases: TGCGCCAGCAGGCCGGGACTAGCCCCAGATACGCAGTATTTT.

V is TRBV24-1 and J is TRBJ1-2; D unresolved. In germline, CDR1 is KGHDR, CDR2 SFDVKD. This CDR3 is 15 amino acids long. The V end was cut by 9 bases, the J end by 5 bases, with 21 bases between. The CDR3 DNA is TGTGCCACCTCCCGGGGTGGGGTATTTGGGTATGGCTACACCTTC. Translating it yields CATSRGGVFGYGYTF.

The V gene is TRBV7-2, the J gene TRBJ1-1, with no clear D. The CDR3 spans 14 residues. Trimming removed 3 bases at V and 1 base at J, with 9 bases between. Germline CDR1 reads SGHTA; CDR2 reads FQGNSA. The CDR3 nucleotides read TGTGCCAGCAGCTTCCGTCTGCAGAACACTGAAGCTTTCTTT. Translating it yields CASSFRLQNTEAFF.

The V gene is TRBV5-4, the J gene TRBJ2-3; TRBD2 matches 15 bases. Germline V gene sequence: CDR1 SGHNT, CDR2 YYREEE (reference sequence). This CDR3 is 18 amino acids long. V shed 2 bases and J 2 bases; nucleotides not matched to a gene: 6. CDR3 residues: CASSFGGLAGGSTDTQYF. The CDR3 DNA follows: TGTGCCAGCAGCTTTGGGGGACTAGCGGGGGGTTCCACAGATACGCAGTATTTT.

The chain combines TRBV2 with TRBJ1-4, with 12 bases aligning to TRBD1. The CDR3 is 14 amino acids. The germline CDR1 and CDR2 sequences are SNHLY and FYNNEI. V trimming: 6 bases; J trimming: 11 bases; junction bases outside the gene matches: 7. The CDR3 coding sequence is TGTGCCAGCAGCCCGGGACAGGGGGCGCAGAAACTGTTTTTT. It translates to CASSPGQGAQKLFF. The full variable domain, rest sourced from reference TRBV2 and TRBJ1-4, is EPEVTQTPSHQVTQMGQEVILRCVPISNHLYFYWYRQILGQKVEFLVSFYNNEISEKSEIFDDQFSVERPDGSNFTLKIRSTKLEDSAMYFCASSPGQGAQKLFFGSGTQLSVL.

This CDR3 reads CASSISSGARTDTQYF. The CDR3, as DNA: TGTGCCAGTAGTATCTCGTCGGGGGCGAGGACAGATACGCAGTATTTT. The chain employs TRBV19 and TRBJ2-3; D is tentatively TRBD1 or TRBD2 (6 bases each). CDR1 is LNHDA and CDR2 is SQIVND in the germline V gene (reference sequence). V was trimmed by 3 bases and J by 3 bases, leaving 16 bases between them. The CDR3 is made up of 16 amino acids. The complete variable domain, with remaining parts taken from reference TRBV19 and TRBJ2-3, reads DGGITQSPKYLFRKEGQNVTLSCEQNLNHDAMYWYRQDPGQGLRLIYYSQIVNDFQKGDIAEGYSVSREKKESFPLTVTSAQKNPTAFYLCASSISSGARTDTQYFGPGTRLTVL.

The CDR3 nucleotides are TGTGCCAGCAGCTCTAGACAGGGGGAGCAGTACTTC. Translation gives CASSSRQGEQYF. The J gene is TRBJ2-7, the V gene TRBV11-3, with 8 bases matching TRBD1. The CDR3 sequence is 12 residues long. The germline CDR1 and CDR2 sequences are SGHNT and YENEEA. The V segment lost 4 bases and the J segment 7 bases; nucleotides outside the gene matches: 3.

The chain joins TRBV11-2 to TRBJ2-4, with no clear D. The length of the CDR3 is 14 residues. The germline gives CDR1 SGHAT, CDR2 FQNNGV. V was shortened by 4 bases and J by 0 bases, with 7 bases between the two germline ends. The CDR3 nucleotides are TGTGCCAGCAGCTCCCGGCTAGCCAAAAACATTCAGTACTTC. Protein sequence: CASSSRLAKNIQYF. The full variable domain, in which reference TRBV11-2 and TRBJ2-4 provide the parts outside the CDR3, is EAGVAQSPRYKIIEKRQSVAFWCNPISGHATLYWYQQILGQGPKLLIQFQNNGVVDDSQLPKDRFSAERLKGVDSTLKIQPAKLEDSAVYLCASSSRLAKNIQYFGAGTRLSVL.

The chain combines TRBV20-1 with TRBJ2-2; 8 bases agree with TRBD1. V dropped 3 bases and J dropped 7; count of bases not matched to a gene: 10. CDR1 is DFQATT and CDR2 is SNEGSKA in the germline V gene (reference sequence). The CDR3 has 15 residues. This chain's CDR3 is CSASIRQGAGGELFF. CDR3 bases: TGCAGTGCTAGTATCCGCCAGGGGGCCGGCGGGGAGCTGTTTTTT.

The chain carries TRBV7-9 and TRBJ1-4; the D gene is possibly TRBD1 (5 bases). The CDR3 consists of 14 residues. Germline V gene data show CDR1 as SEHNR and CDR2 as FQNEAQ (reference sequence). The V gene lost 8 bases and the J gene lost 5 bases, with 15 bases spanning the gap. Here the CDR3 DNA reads TGTGCCAGCCCCTGGGGGGGAGACAATGAAAAACTGTTTTTT. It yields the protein CASPWGGDNEKLFF.

The CDR3 reads CASSVLRSYEQYF. The CDR3 coding sequence is TGCGCCAGCAGTGTCCTCCGCTCCTACGAGCAGTACTTC. This rearrangement joins TRBV10-2 to TRBJ2-7; D gene unclear. Trimming left V 4 bases short and J 0 bases short, with 7 bases between. Germline CDR1 WSHSY, CDR2 SAAADI. The CDR3 totals 13 residues.

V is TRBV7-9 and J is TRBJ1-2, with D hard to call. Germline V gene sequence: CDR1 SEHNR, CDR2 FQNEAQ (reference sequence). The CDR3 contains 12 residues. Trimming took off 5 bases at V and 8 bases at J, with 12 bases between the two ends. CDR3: CASSMNLGGYTF. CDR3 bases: TGTGCCAGCAGCATGAACCTAGGCGGCTACACCTTC.

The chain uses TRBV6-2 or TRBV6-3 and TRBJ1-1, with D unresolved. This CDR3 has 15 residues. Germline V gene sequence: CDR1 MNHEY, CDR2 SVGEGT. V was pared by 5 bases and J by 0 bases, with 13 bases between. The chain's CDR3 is CASSKASYMNTEAFF. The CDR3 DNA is TGTGCCAGCAGTAAAGCCTCATACATGAACACTGAAGCTTTCTTT.

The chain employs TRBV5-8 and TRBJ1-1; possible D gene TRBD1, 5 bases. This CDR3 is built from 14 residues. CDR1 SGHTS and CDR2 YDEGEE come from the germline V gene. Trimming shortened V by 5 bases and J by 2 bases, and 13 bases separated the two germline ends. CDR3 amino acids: CASSWDVRNTEAFF. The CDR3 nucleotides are TGTGCCAGCAGTTGGGACGTACGAAACACTGAAGCTTTCTTT. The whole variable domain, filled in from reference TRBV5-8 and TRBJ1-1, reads EAGVTQSPTHLIKTRGQQATLRCSPISGHTSVYWYQQALGLGLQFLLWYDEGEERNRGNFPPRFSGRQFPNYSSELNVNALELEDSALYLCASSWDVRNTEAFFGQGTRLTVV.

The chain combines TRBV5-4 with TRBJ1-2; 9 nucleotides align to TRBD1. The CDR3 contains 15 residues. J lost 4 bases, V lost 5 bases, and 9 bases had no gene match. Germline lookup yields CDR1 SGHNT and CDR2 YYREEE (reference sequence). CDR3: CASRTAGQGSYGYTF. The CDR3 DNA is TGTGCCAGCAGGACCGCGGGACAGGGTTCCTATGGCTACACCTTC.

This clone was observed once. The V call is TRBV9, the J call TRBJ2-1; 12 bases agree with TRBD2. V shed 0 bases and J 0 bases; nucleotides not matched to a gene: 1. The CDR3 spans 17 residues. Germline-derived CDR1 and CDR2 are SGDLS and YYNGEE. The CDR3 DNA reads TGTGCCAGCAGCGTAGCTAGCGGGGGGGCCTCCTACAATGAGCAGTTCTTC. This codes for CASSVASGGASYNEQFF.

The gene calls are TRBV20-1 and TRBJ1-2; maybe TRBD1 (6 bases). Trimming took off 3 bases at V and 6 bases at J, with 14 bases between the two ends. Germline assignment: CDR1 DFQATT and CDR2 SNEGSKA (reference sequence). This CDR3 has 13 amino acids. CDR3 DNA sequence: TGCAGTGCTAGTATCGACGGGGGCGATGGCTACACCTTC. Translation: CSASIDGGDGYTF.

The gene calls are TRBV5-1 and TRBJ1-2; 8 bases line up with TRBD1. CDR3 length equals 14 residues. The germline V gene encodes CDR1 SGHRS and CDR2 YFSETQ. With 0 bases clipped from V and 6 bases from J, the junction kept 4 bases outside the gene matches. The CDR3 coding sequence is TGCGCCAGCAGCTTGGCCAACAGGGGGAATGGCTACACCTTC. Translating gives CASSLANRGNGYTF.

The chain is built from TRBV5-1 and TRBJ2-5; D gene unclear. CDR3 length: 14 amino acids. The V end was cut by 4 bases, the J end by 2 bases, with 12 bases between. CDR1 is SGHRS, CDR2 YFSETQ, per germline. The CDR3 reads CASSPSDVQETQYF. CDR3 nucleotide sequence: TGCGCCAGCAGCCCCTCGGATGTACAAGAGACCCAGTACTTC.

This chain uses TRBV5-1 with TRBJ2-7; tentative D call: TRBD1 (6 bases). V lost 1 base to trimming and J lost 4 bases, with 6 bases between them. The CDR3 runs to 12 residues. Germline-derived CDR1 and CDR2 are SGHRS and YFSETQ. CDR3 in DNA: TGCGCCAGCAGCTTGCAGGGGTACGAGCAGTACTTC. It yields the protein CASSLQGYEQYF. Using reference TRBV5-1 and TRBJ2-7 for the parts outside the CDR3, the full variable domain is KAGVTQTPRYLIKTRGQQVTLSCSPISGHRSVSWYQQTPGQGLQFLFEYFSETQRNKGNFPGRFSGRQFSNSRSEMNVSTLELGDSALYLCASSLQGYEQYFGPGTRLTVT.

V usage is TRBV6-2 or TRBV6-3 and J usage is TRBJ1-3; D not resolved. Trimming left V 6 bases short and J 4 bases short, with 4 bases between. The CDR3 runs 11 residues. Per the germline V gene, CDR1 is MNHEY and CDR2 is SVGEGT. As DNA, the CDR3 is TGTGCCAGCAGCGTCGGAAACACCATATATTTT. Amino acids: CASSVGNTIYF.

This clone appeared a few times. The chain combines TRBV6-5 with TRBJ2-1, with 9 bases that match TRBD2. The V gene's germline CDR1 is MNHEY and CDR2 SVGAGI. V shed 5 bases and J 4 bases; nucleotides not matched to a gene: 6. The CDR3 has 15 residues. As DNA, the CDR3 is TGTGCCAGCAGTCCAAGCGGGGGGCCTTACAATGAGCAGTTCTTC. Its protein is CASSPSGGPYNEQFF.

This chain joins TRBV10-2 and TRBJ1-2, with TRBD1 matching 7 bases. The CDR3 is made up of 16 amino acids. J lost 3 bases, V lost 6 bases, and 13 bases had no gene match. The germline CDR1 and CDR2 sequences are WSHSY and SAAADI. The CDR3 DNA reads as TGCGCCAGCAGAAAAAAAGGGACAGTACGGGACTATGGCTACACCTTC. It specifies CASRKKGTVRDYGYTF.

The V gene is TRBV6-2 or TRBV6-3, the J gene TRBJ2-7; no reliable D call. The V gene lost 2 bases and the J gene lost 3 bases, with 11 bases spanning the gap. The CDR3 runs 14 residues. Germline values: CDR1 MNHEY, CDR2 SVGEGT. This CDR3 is CASSYPIQDYEQYF. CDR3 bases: TGTGCCAGCAGTTACCCTATCCAGGACTACGAGCAGTACTTC.

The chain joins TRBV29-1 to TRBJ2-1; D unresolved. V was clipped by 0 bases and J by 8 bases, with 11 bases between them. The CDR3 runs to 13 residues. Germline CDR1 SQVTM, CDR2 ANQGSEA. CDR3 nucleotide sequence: TGCAGCGTTGAAGATATGCAGATCGATGAGCAGTTCTTC. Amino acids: CSVEDMQIDEQFF.

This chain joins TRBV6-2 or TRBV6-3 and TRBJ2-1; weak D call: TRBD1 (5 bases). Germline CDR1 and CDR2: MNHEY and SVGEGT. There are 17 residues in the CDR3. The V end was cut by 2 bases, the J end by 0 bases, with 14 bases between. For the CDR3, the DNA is TGTGCCAGCAGTTACGGTTTAACAGGCAGCTCCTACAATGAGCAGTTCTTC. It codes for CASSYGLTGSSYNEQFF.

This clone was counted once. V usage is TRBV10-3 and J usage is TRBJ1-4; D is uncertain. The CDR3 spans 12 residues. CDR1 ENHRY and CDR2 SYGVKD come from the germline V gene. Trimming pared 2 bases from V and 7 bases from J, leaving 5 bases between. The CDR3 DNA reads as TGTGCCATCAGTGAGACCGGTGAAAAACTGTTTTTT. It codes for CAISETGEKLFF.